The rows below give T cell receptor beta chains drawn from one sample of a study of identifying expanded T cells in peripheral blood. Assay: immunoSEQ multiplex PCR; the TCRdb copy retains only in-frame clones and omits some. The sample has under 90,000 clones; about nine tenths are singletons. Sequencing was carried out using blood. These receptors all come from a person aged 18-70 years in good health. The CDR3 runs from the conserved cysteine through the conserved F or W. Each record gives: V gene, clone size, D gene, J gene, CDR3 protein, CDR3 DNA. The D gene is left open where the match is weak. Not all rows give a size; the values are once, few, many and, for expanded clones, a class.

v_gene: TRBV12-2
abundance: .
d_gene: .
j_gene: TRBJ1-5
CDR3aa: CASRLEAANQPQHF
CDR3nt: TGTGCAAGTCGCTTAGAGGCTGCCAATCAGCCCCAGCATTTT

v_gene: TRBV5-8
abundance: .
d_gene: .
j_gene: TRBJ2-4
CDR3aa: CASSRGTGTVGGIQYF
CDR3nt: TGTGCCAGCAGCCGGGGTACCGGGACGGTCGGGGGCATTCAGTACTTC

v_gene: TRBV6-5
abundance: .
d_gene: .
j_gene: TRBJ1-4
CDR3aa: CASRQEKNEKLFF
CDR3nt: TGTGCCAGCAGGCAGGAGAAAAATGAAAAACTGTTTTTT

v_gene: TRBV9
abundance: .
d_gene: .
j_gene: TRBJ2-5
CDR3aa: CASSVEGSGGETQYF
CDR3nt: TGTGCCAGCAGCGTCGAGGGCTCCGGGGGAGAGACCCAGTACTTC

v_gene: TRBV5-4
abundance: .
d_gene: .
j_gene: TRBJ2-5
CDR3aa: CASSSREETQYF
CDR3nt: TGTGCCAGCAGCTCCCGGGAAGAGACCCAGTACTTC

v_gene: TRBV4-2
abundance: .
d_gene: .
j_gene: TRBJ1-2
CDR3aa: CASSQEIETDPYGYTF
CDR3nt: TGTGCCAGCAGCCAAGAGATTGAGACAGACCCTTATGGCTACACCTTC

v_gene: TRBV10-3
abundance: .
d_gene: TRBD1
j_gene: TRBJ2-4
CDR3aa: CAISERRETGGIQYF
CDR3nt: TGTGCCATCAGTGAGAGAAGGGAGACAGGGGGAATTCAGTACTTC

v_gene: TRBV18
abundance: .
d_gene: TRBD1
j_gene: TRBJ1-1
CDR3aa: CASSHGQGNTEAFF
CDR3nt: TGTGCCAGCTCACATGGACAGGGGAACACTGAAGCTTTCTTT

v_gene: TRBV2
abundance: .
d_gene: TRBD2
j_gene: TRBJ2-5
CDR3aa: CASSDSRGETQYF
CDR3nt: TGTGCCAGCAGTGACTCGCGGGGGGAGACCCAGTACTTC

v_gene: TRBV10-3
abundance: once
d_gene: .
j_gene: TRBJ1-6
CDR3aa: CAISETAGGNNSPLHF
CDR3nt: TGTGCCATCAGTGAGACGGCAGGTGGTAATAATTCACCCCTCCACTTT

v_gene: TRBV28
abundance: .
d_gene: .
j_gene: TRBJ1-5
CDR3aa: CASRAAGGGNQPQHF
CDR3nt: TGTGCCAGCAGGGCGGCTGGGGGCGGCAATCAGCCCCAGCATTTT

v_gene: TRBV30
abundance: .
d_gene: .
j_gene: TRBJ1-1
CDR3aa: CAWSVRGDTEAFF
CDR3nt: TGTGCCTGGAGTGTACGCGGGGACACTGAAGCTTTCTTT

v_gene: TRBV7-8
abundance: .
d_gene: .
j_gene: TRBJ1-5
CDR3aa: CASSEREFSGNQPQHF
CDR3nt: TGTGCCAGCAGCGAACGGGAGTTCTCCGGCAATCAGCCCCAGCATTTT

v_gene: TRBV6-1
abundance: .
d_gene: TRBD1
j_gene: TRBJ2-1
CDR3aa: CASRVDRVHEQFF
CDR3nt: TGTGCCAGCAGGGTCGACAGGGTACATGAGCAGTTCTTC

v_gene: TRBV7-8
abundance: .
d_gene: .
j_gene: TRBJ2-2
CDR3aa: CASSLGGSGGELFF
CDR3nt: TGTGCCAGCAGCTTAGGAGGATCGGGCGGGGAGCTGTTTTTT

v_gene: TRBV27
abundance: .
d_gene: .
j_gene: TRBJ2-1
CDR3aa: CASSLWRALDNEQFF
CDR3nt: TGTGCCAGCAGTTTATGGAGGGCCCTCGACAATGAGCAGTTCTTC

v_gene: TRBV5-4
abundance: .
d_gene: TRBD2
j_gene: TRBJ2-5
CDR3aa: CASREDSGGETQYF
CDR3nt: TGTGCCAGCAGAGAGGATAGCGGGGGAGAGACCCAGTACTTC

v_gene: TRBV7-2
abundance: .
d_gene: TRBD1
j_gene: TRBJ1-5
CDR3aa: CASSPRTGPSNQPQHF
CDR3nt: TGTGCCAGCAGCCCAAGGACAGGGCCTAGCAATCAGCCCCAGCATTTT

v_gene: TRBV11-3
abundance: .
d_gene: .
j_gene: TRBJ1-3
CDR3aa: CASSLGLGGTIYF
CDR3nt: TGTGCCAGCAGCCTTGGACTCGGGGGCACCATATATTTT

v_gene: TRBV7-9
abundance: .
d_gene: TRBD1
j_gene: TRBJ1-2
CDR3aa: CASSSDRVGGYTF
CDR3nt: TGTGCCAGCAGCTCTGACAGGGTGGGAGGCTACACCTTC

v_gene: TRBV2
abundance: once
d_gene: TRBD1
j_gene: TRBJ1-1
CDR3aa: CASRKGTGLNTEAFF
CDR3nt: TGTGCCAGCAGAAAGGGGACAGGGCTGAACACTGAAGCTTTCTTT

v_gene: TRBV30
abundance: once
d_gene: .
j_gene: TRBJ1-1
CDR3aa: CAWSYTNTEAFF
CDR3nt: TGTGCCTGGAGTTACACTAACACTGAAGCTTTCTTT

v_gene: TRBV13
abundance: .
d_gene: .
j_gene: TRBJ1-2
CDR3aa: CASSFSSGYTF
CDR3nt: TGTGCCAGCAGCTTCAGTTCTGGCTACACCTTC

v_gene: TRBV7-2
abundance: .
d_gene: TRBD2
j_gene: TRBJ2-7
CDR3aa: CASSFVTSGRFRPDEQYF
CDR3nt: TGTGCCAGCAGCTTTGTGACTAGCGGGAGGTTTCGTCCCGACGAGCAGTACTTC

v_gene: TRBV7-2
abundance: .
d_gene: .
j_gene: TRBJ1-1
CDR3aa: CASSWGLGSEAFF
CDR3nt: TGTGCCAGCAGCTGGGGACTTGGGTCTGAAGCTTTCTTT

v_gene: TRBV5-1
abundance: .
d_gene: .
j_gene: TRBJ2-2
CDR3aa: CASSPRAQQNTGELFF
CDR3nt: TGCGCCAGCTCTCCCCGGGCACAGCAGAACACCGGGGAGCTGTTTTTT

v_gene: TRBV7-9
abundance: .
d_gene: .
j_gene: TRBJ2-1
CDR3aa: CASSLVPSAGSDNEQFF
CDR3nt: TGTGCCAGCAGCTTAGTCCCATCCGCGGGATCGGACAATGAGCAGTTCTTC

v_gene: TRBV6-5
abundance: once
d_gene: TRBD2
j_gene: TRBJ2-3
CDR3aa: CASSYGLAGDTQYF
CDR3nt: TGTGCCAGCAGTTACGGACTAGCGGGGGATACGCAGTATTTT

v_gene: TRBV7-9
abundance: .
d_gene: .
j_gene: TRBJ2-1
CDR3aa: CASSTASYNEQFF
CDR3nt: TGTGCCAGCAGCACAGCTTCCTACAATGAGCAGTTCTTC

v_gene: TRBV5-6
abundance: .
d_gene: .
j_gene: TRBJ2-7
CDR3aa: CASSLLGSYEQYF
CDR3nt: TGTGCCAGCAGCCTACTAGGTTCCTACGAGCAGTACTTC

v_gene: TRBV7-9
abundance: .
d_gene: TRBD1
j_gene: TRBJ2-1
CDR3aa: CASTGTANEQFF
CDR3nt: TGTGCCAGCACCGGGACAGCCAATGAGCAGTTCTTC

v_gene: TRBV5-6
abundance: .
d_gene: TRBD2
j_gene: TRBJ2-7
CDR3aa: CASSLEGGGLAGSYEQYF
CDR3nt: TGTGCCAGCAGCTTGGAGGGAGGGGGACTAGCGGGGAGCTACGAGCAGTACTTC

v_gene: TRBV5-1
abundance: .
d_gene: .
j_gene: TRBJ2-5
CDR3aa: CASYQGQGTQYF
CDR3nt: TGCGCCAGTTACCAGGGGCAGGGGACCCAGTACTTC

v_gene: TRBV6-6
abundance: .
d_gene: TRBD1
j_gene: TRBJ2-7
CDR3aa: CASSYSPGQGPYEQYF
CDR3nt: TGTGCCAGCAGTTACTCTCCGGGACAGGGGCCCTACGAGCAGTACTTC

v_gene: TRBV18
abundance: .
d_gene: TRBD2
j_gene: TRBJ2-1
CDR3aa: CASSTSGSYLSNEQFF
CDR3nt: TGTGCCAGTTCAACTAGCGGGAGTTATCTTAGCAATGAGCAGTTCTTC

v_gene: TRBV19
abundance: .
d_gene: .
j_gene: TRBJ2-2
CDR3aa: CASRPRPGSGELFF
CDR3nt: TGTGCCAGTCGACCGAGACCGGGGTCCGGGGAGCTGTTTTTT

v_gene: TRBV4-2
abundance: .
d_gene: TRBD1
j_gene: TRBJ1-2
CDR3aa: CASSQGQGKTFF
CDR3nt: TGTGCCAGCAGCCAGGGACAGGGGAAAACCTTCTTC

v_gene: TRBV6-4
abundance: .
d_gene: .
j_gene: TRBJ1-6
CDR3aa: CASSDDRGSPLHF
CDR3nt: TGTGCCAGCAGTGACGACCGTGGCTCACCCCTCCACTTT

v_gene: TRBV6-5
abundance: few
d_gene: TRBD1
j_gene: TRBJ1-5
CDR3aa: CASSLTGGGEPQHF
CDR3nt: TGTGCCAGCAGTCTGACAGGGGGTGGGGAGCCCCAGCATTTT

v_gene: TRBV28
abundance: .
d_gene: .
j_gene: TRBJ2-3
CDR3aa: CASEQGGLADTQYF
CDR3nt: TGTGCCAGCGAGCAAGGGGGTTTAGCAGATACGCAGTATTTT

v_gene: TRBV27
abundance: .
d_gene: TRBD1
j_gene: TRBJ2-3
CDR3aa: CASRKQGAPTDTQYF
CDR3nt: TGTGCCAGCAGGAAACAGGGGGCGCCCACAGATACGCAGTATTTT

v_gene: TRBV11-2
abundance: .
d_gene: .
j_gene: TRBJ2-1
CDR3aa: CASSLRSAGSYNEQFF
CDR3nt: TGTGCCAGCAGCCTCCGGTCGGCAGGTTCCTACAATGAGCAGTTCTTC

v_gene: TRBV6-5
abundance: .
d_gene: .
j_gene: TRBJ2-2
CDR3aa: CASSPPGRRELFF
CDR3nt: TGTGCCAGCAGTCCACCGGGACGTCGGGAGCTGTTTTTT

v_gene: TRBV6-5
abundance: .
d_gene: .
j_gene: TRBJ1-2
CDR3aa: CASSYSLRQTYGYTF
CDR3nt: TGTGCCAGCAGTTACTCTCTTCGACAGACCTATGGCTACACCTTC

v_gene: TRBV7-9
abundance: .
d_gene: .
j_gene: TRBJ1-4
CDR3aa: CASSQGLQGRGSNEKLFF
CDR3nt: TGTGCCAGCAGCCAGGGCTTGCAGGGAAGGGGATCAAATGAAAAACTGTTTTTT

v_gene: TRBV25-1
abundance: .
d_gene: .
j_gene: TRBJ1-1
CDR3aa: CASASWRGAFF
CDR3nt: TGTGCCAGTGCTTCCTGGAGGGGAGCTTTCTTT

v_gene: TRBV7-6
abundance: .
d_gene: .
j_gene: TRBJ1-5
CDR3aa: CASSVETVTFRGEPQHF
CDR3nt: TGTGCCAGCAGCGTCGAGACAGTAACTTTTAGAGGGGAGCCCCAGCATTTT

v_gene: TRBV5-6
abundance: .
d_gene: TRBD1
j_gene: TRBJ2-7
CDR3aa: CASSLFRLTGNSRDDGQYF
CDR3nt: TGTGCCAGCAGCTTGTTTCGACTGACAGGGAATTCCCGAGATGACGGGCAGTACTTC

v_gene: TRBV10-2
abundance: .
d_gene: TRBD2
j_gene: TRBJ2-3
CDR3aa: CASSLAGSTDTQYF
CDR3nt: TGCGCCAGCAGTTTAGCGGGGTCCACAGATACGCAGTATTTT

v_gene: TRBV15
abundance: .
d_gene: .
j_gene: TRBJ2-1
CDR3aa: CATSRDSIYEQFF
CDR3nt: TGTGCCACCAGCAGAGATAGCATCTATGAGCAGTTCTTC

v_gene: TRBV15
abundance: .
d_gene: .
j_gene: TRBJ2-1
CDR3aa: CATSRDSASRDIPFF
CDR3nt: TGTGCCACCAGCAGAGATTCGGCTTCCCGTGACATCCCGTTCTTC

v_gene: TRBV9
abundance: .
d_gene: .
j_gene: TRBJ2-1
CDR3aa: CASSVDLGGEQFF
CDR3nt: TGTGCCAGCAGCGTAGATTTAGGGGGAGAGCAGTTCTTC

v_gene: TRBV12-5
abundance: .
d_gene: TRBD2
j_gene: TRBJ2-7
CDR3aa: CASGLSGRYEQYF
CDR3nt: TGTGCTAGTGGCCTTAGCGGGAGATACGAGCAGTACTTC